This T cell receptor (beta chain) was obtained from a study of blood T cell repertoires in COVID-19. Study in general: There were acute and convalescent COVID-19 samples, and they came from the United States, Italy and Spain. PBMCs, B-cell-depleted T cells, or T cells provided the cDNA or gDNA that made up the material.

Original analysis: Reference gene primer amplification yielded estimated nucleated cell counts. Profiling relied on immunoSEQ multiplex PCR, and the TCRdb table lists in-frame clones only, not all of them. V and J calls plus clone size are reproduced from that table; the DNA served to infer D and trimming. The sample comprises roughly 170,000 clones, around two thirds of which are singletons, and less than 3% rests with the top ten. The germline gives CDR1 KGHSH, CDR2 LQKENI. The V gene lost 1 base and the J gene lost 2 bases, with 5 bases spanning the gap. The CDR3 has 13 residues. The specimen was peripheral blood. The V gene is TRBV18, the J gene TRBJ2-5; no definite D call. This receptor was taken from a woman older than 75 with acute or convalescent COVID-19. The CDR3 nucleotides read TGTGCCAGCTCACCACGGGCACAAGAGACCCAGTACTTC. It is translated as CASSPRAQETQYF.